A single sample gave rise to the 17 T cell receptor beta chains below, sequenced in a study of neurological immune-mediated disorders. TCRdb independently ran MiXCR on the 5' RACE reads; one entry per CDR3 protein. The sample gives 60,000 to 70,000 distinct CDR3 sequences, roughly 4.9% of which show up once; around 5.1% is in the top ten. Sequencing used PBMCs. All receptors come from a human donor with multiple sclerosis. The donor label of this sample is uncertain.

In its sample, this clonotype was seen many times. The chain joins TRBV7-9 to TRBJ2-1; the D gene is possibly TRBD1 (5 bases). CDR3 length: 15 amino acids. Trimming took off 2 bases at V and 6 bases at J, with 14 bases between the two ends. Germline values: CDR1 SEHNR, CDR2 FQNEAQ (reference sequence). CDR3 region: CASSLRGQLFNEQFF. The CDR3 coding sequence is TGTGCCAGCAGCTTAAGGGGCCAGTTATTCAATGAGCAGTTCTTC.

This clonotype was detected many times. The chain recombines TRBV5-1 with TRBJ2-7, with D uncertain. Per germline, CDR1 SGHRS and CDR2 YFSETQ. The CDR3 is made up of 13 amino acids. Trimming pared 0 bases from V and 3 bases from J, leaving 7 bases between. CDR3 nucleotides: TGCGCCAGCAGCTTGGCCCCGGGCTACGAGCAGTACTTC. As protein: CASSLAPGYEQYF. The whole variable domain, filled in from reference TRBV5-1 and TRBJ2-7, reads KAGVTQTPRYLIKTRGQQVTLSCSPISGHRSVSWYQQTPGQGLQFLFEYFSETQRNKGNFPGRFSGRQFSNSRSEMNVSTLELGDSALYLCASSLAPGYEQYFGPGTRLTVT.

This clonotype showed up many times. This rearrangement joins TRBV5-1 to TRBJ2-1; TRBD2 matches 10 bases. With 0 bases clipped from V and 3 bases from J, the junction kept 3 bases outside the gene matches. CDR3 size: 16 residues. The germline V gene encodes CDR1 SGHRS and CDR2 YFSETQ. The DNA for the CDR3 is TGCGCCAGCAGCTTGGCGGCTAGCGGGGGCTACAATGAGCAGTTCTTC. This gives the protein CASSLAASGGYNEQFF.

There are many counts of this clonotype. The rearrangement joins TRBV12-3 or TRBV12-4 to TRBJ1-6; 8 bases match TRBD1. V gave up 6 bases and J gave up 6 bases; unmatched junction bases: 4. CDR3 length: 14 residues. In DNA, the CDR3 is TGTGCCAGCAGGGCAGACAGGGGTAATTCACCCCTCCACTTT. Translated: CASRADRGNSPLHF.

This clonotype was detected many times. The chain links TRBV14 to TRBJ2-5, with D possibly being TRBD2 (5 bases). Germline values: CDR1 SGHDN, CDR2 FVKESK. This CDR3 has 15 amino acids. V dropped 4 bases and J dropped 0 bases, with 12 bases sitting between them. The CDR3 region has the DNA TGTGCCAGCAGCCTTTTCTCGGGATACCAAGAGACCCAGTACTTC. Translated, it gives CASSLFSGYQETQYF.

This clonotype was detected many times. The rearrangement links TRBV5-1 to TRBJ1-1, with a weak D call TRBD1 (5 bases). V lost 1 base to trimming and J lost 4 bases, with 8 bases between them. The CDR3 covers 13 residues. Germline V lookup: CDR1 SGHRS, CDR2 YFSETQ. CDR3 coding DNA: TGCGCCAGCAGCTTGAATCAGGGCACTGAAGCTTTCTTT. Residues: CASSLNQGTEAFF.

This clonotype was observed many times. The chain recombines TRBV20-1 with TRBJ2-7, with 7 positions matching TRBD1. CDR1 and CDR2 from the germline V gene are DFQATT and SNEGSKA (reference sequence). The trim removed 6 bases at V and 2 bases at J, leaving 7 bases unmatched. This CDR3 is 13 amino acids long. In nucleotides, the CDR3 is TGCAGTGCCCTTCCGACAGGGCCCTACGAGCAGTACTTC. Translating gives CSALPTGPYEQYF.

The chain carries TRBV27 and TRBJ2-5; 8 nucleotides agree with TRBD1. With 5 bases clipped from V and 4 bases from J, the junction kept 9 bases outside the gene matches. CDR1 is MNHEY, CDR2 SMNVEV, per germline (reference sequence). The CDR3 is 15 amino acids. The CDR3 bases are TGTGCCAGCAGTCCGCTGGACAGGGCCATAGAGACCCAGTACTTC. Protein: CASSPLDRAIETQYF.

This clonotype was seen ten or more times. The chain recombines TRBV18 with TRBJ1-1; TRBD1 is a possible D gene (5 bases). This CDR3 has 13 residues. V lost 5 bases, J lost 4 bases, and 11 bases lay in between. Germline-derived CDR1 and CDR2 are KGHSH and LQKENI. Here the CDR3 DNA reads TGTGCCAGCTCAGGGACCGCGAGCACTGAAGCTTTCTTT. Protein: CASSGTASTEAFF.

This clonotype was picked up many times. The gene calls are TRBV11-3 and TRBJ2-1; D perhaps matches TRBD2 (5 bases). This CDR3 has 16 residues. V was pared by 1 base and J by 6 bases, with 16 bases between. Germline V gives CDR1 SGHNT, CDR2 YENEEA. CDR3 nucleotides: TGTGCCAGCAGCTTAGGAGGTGGGGAGCCCCCCAATGAGCAGTTCTTC. This gives the protein CASSLGGGEPPNEQFF.

The chain couples TRBV29-1 to TRBJ2-7; D gene unclear. This CDR3 has 11 residues. The ends were cut back, 5 bases at V and 3 bases at J, with 8 bases in the middle. Per the germline V gene, CDR1 is SQVTM and CDR2 is ANQGSEA. CDR3 in DNA: TGCAGCGTTAGGGCAGACTACGAGCAGTACTTC. Its protein is CSVRADYEQYF.

This clonotype has ten or more counts. V gene TRBV18 combines with J gene TRBJ1-2; D is unresolved. This CDR3 is built from 13 residues. The V gene lost 3 bases and the J gene lost 6 bases, with 11 bases spanning the gap. Germline CDR1 is KGHSH and CDR2 is LQKENI. CDR3: CASSPRAGDGYTF. CDR3 DNA sequence: TGTGCCAGCTCACCCCGGGCCGGTGATGGCTACACCTTC.

Many counts were recorded for this clonotype. The CDR3 nucleotides are TGTGCCAGCAGCTTTCAGACTAACCTGGGGGGCTACACCTTC. This translates into CASSFQTNLGGYTF. This rearrangement joins TRBV7-2 to TRBJ1-2; D ambiguous. Trimming pared 3 bases from V and 8 bases from J, leaving 16 bases between. The germline V gene has CDR1 SGHTA and CDR2 FQGNSA. The CDR3 covers 14 residues.

This clonotype showed up many times. This chain joins TRBV5-4 and TRBJ2-3, with TRBD1 as a possible D gene (6 bases). Trimming cost V 0 bases and J 3 bases, with 11 bases left between them. The CDR3 runs 15 residues. Germline V gene data show CDR1 as SGHNT and CDR2 as YYREEE (reference sequence). For the CDR3, the DNA is TGTGCCAGCAGCTTGGAGGACAGAGGTACAGATACGCAGTATTTT. Protein: CASSLEDRGTDTQYF.

The chain recombines TRBV5-1 with TRBJ2-1; D not certain. The CDR3 has 15 amino acids. Per the germline V gene, CDR1 is SGHRS and CDR2 is YFSETQ. Between the trimmed V and J ends, which lost 0 bases and 2 bases, there was a span of 9 bases. CDR3 DNA: TGCGCCAGCAGCTTGGGATTAGTCACCTACAATGAGCAGTTCTTC. Amino acids: CASSLGLVTYNEQFF.

This clonotype showed up many times. The chain employs TRBV5-6 and TRBJ1-1; D not resolved. Trimming pared 2 bases from V and 6 bases from J, leaving 14 bases between. This CDR3 spans 14 amino acids. Per germline, CDR1 SGHDT and CDR2 YYEEEE. The CDR3 loop reads CASSLLPTGAEAFF. For the CDR3, the DNA is TGTGCCAGCAGCTTATTACCCACCGGGGCTGAAGCTTTCTTT.

This clonotype was seen repeatedly, ten times or more. The J gene is TRBJ1-1, the V gene TRBV5-5; D is undetermined. CDR3 length: 15 amino acids. Germline values: CDR1 SGHKS, CDR2 YYEKEE (reference sequence). Trimming stripped 1 base from V and 3 bases from J, with 13 bases between. The CDR3 DNA follows: TGTGCCAGCAGCTTGATTTATTGGACGGACACTGAAGCTTTCTTT. It encodes CASSLIYWTDTEAFF.